These 26 T cell receptor beta chains originate from one sample sequenced in a study of blood T cell repertoires in COVID-19. Data came from immunoSEQ multiplex PCR; TCRdb stores just in-frame clones and leaves some out. The repertoire includes about 390,000 clones, around nine tenths of them detected once, and about 10% sits in the top ten. Input material: PBMCs or T cells enriched from blood (not recorded which). These receptors came from a woman between 50 and 59 years old who had recovered from COVID-19.

This rearrangement joins TRBV9 to TRBJ2-7, with D perhaps TRBD1 (6 bases). This CDR3 is built from 15 residues. Trimming took off 0 bases at V and 4 bases at J, with 14 bases between the two ends. Germline CDR1 and CDR2: SGDLS and YYNGEE. The CDR3 loop reads CASSVGAGELYEQYF. CDR3 bases: TGTGCCAGCAGCGTAGGCGCAGGGGAATTGTACGAGCAGTACTTC.

In its sample, this clone was seen a few times. Other DNA sequences in this sample translate to the same CDR3. The chain recombines TRBV19 with TRBJ1-5; perhaps TRBD1 as D (5 bases). CDR3 length: 13 residues. V lost 6 bases and J 3 bases, leaving 9 bases between the germline ends. Germline CDR1 reads LNHDA; CDR2 reads SQIVND (reference sequence). For the CDR3, the DNA is TGTGCCAGTAGGGGGGGACTCAATCAGCCCCAGCATTTT. Encoded protein: CASRGGLNQPQHF.

The V and J genes are TRBV28 and TRBJ1-2; TRBD1 agrees at 7 bases. Germline lookup yields CDR1 MDHEN and CDR2 SYDVKM. The CDR3 runs to 17 residues. Germline trimming cut 3 bases from V and 4 bases from J; bases unmatched to any gene: 14. The CDR3 DNA sequence: TGTGCCAGCAGTTTTCTCCATCCCCTGACAGGGCTCTATGGCTACACCTTC. Protein: CASSFLHPLTGLYGYTF.

The chain employs TRBV5-4 and TRBJ1-5; D unresolved. The V end was cut by 0 bases, the J end by 2 bases, with 9 bases between. The length of the CDR3 is 15 residues. Germline assignment: CDR1 SGHNT and CDR2 YYREEE (reference sequence). The CDR3 sequence: CASSLDGGRNQPQHF. The CDR3 DNA reads as TGTGCCAGCAGCTTGGATGGCGGTCGCAATCAGCCCCAGCATTTT.

V and J are TRBV7-2 and TRBJ1-2, with D unresolved. This CDR3 has 14 residues. Germline assignment: CDR1 SGHTA and CDR2 FQGNSA. V lost 4 bases to trimming and J lost 6 bases, with 15 bases between them. CDR3 sequence reads: CASSSGVSWDGYTF. In DNA, the CDR3 is TGTGCCAGCAGCTCCGGGGTTAGTTGGGATGGCTACACCTTC. The variable domain in full, with the rest retrieved from reference TRBV7-2 and TRBJ1-2, is GAGVSQSPSNKVTEKGKDVELRCDPISGHTALYWYRQSLGQGLEFLIYFQGNSAPDKSGLPSDRFSAERTGGSVSTLTIQRTQQEDSAVYLCASSSGVSWDGYTFGSGTRLTVV.

The chain joins TRBV2 to TRBJ2-5; 8 nucleotides line up with TRBD2. CDR1 is SNHLY and CDR2 is FYNNEI in the germline V gene. Germline trimming cut 5 bases from V and 0 bases from J; bases unmatched to any gene: 2. There are 14 residues in the CDR3. CDR3 nucleotides: TGTGCCAGCAGTAGCGGGGGTTACCAAGAGACCCAGTACTTC. Translated, it gives CASSSGGYQETQYF.

The gene calls are TRBV28 and TRBJ2-1; D gene uncertain. CDR1 MDHEN and CDR2 SYDVKM come from the germline V gene. Trimming removed 4 bases at V and 9 bases at J, with 10 bases between. The CDR3 is made up of 12 amino acids. CDR3 nucleotides: TGTGCCAGCAGTTCCCCGGGTCGTGAGCAGTTCTTC. Protein: CASSSPGREQFF.

The chain combines TRBV18 with TRBJ1-1, with no clear D. V was cut by 1 base and J by 8 bases, with 8 bases left in between. CDR1 and CDR2 from the germline V gene are KGHSH and LQKENI. This CDR3 has 12 residues. The CDR3 bases are TGTGCCAGCTCACCACGTCCAGGAGAAGCTTTCTTT. Amino acids: CASSPRPGEAFF.

This rearrangement joins TRBV5-5 to TRBJ2-7; D perhaps matches TRBD2 (6 bases). The CDR3 has 13 amino acids. Germline CDR1 and CDR2: SGHKS and YYEKEE (reference sequence). Trimming took off 1 base at V and 2 bases at J, with 7 bases between the two ends. This CDR3 reads CASSLRRAYEQYF. In DNA, the CDR3 is TGTGCCAGCAGCTTGCGGAGGGCCTACGAGCAGTACTTC.

This rearrangement joins TRBV28 to TRBJ2-1; a possible D gene is TRBD1 (6 bases). Per the germline V gene, CDR1 is MDHEN and CDR2 is SYDVKM. The CDR3 is 14 amino acids. Trimming took off 3 bases at V and 5 bases at J, with 11 bases between the two ends. Here the CDR3 DNA reads TGTGCCAGCAGTTTTAATACAGGGCACAATGAGCAGTTCTTC. This encodes CASSFNTGHNEQFF.

The chain couples TRBV3-1 (or the pseudogene TRBV3-2) to TRBJ2-2; D unresolved. The CDR3 runs to 12 residues. V lost 4 bases and J lost 5, with 5 bases in between. The germline V gene encodes CDR1 LGHDT and CDR2 YNNKEL (reference sequence). The CDR3 sequence: CASSRQTGELFF. The CDR3 DNA is TGTGCCAGCAGCCGCCAGACCGGGGAGCTGTTTTTT.

The genes are TRBV28 and TRBJ1-2; D might be TRBD1 (6 bases). The CDR3 is 17 residues long. Trimming stripped 7 bases from V and 7 bases from J, with 28 bases between. Germline assignment: CDR1 MDHEN and CDR2 SYDVKM. CDR3: CASTGAERVPLRAGYTF. The CDR3 DNA sequence: TGTGCCAGCACAGGGGCGGAGAGAGTCCCACTGAGAGCTGGCTACACCTTC.

The chain carries TRBV2 and TRBJ1-2; the D is unclear. Germline lookup yields CDR1 SNHLY and CDR2 FYNNEI. This CDR3 comprises 14 residues. Trimming took off 2 bases at V and 3 bases at J, with 10 bases between the two ends. DNA for the CDR3: TGTGCCAGCAGTGAATCGGAGGCGTACTATGGCTACACCTTC. It codes for CASSESEAYYGYTF.

This clone appeared a single time. The CDR3 coding sequence is TGCAGCGTTGGACAGCGTCAAGAGACCCAGTACTTC. Translated, it gives CSVGQRQETQYF. The J gene is TRBJ2-5, the V gene TRBV29-1, with D maybe TRBD1 (5 bases). Trimming took 4 bases from V and 2 from J, leaving 8 bases between them. Germline CDR1 reads SQVTM; CDR2 reads ANQGSEA. The CDR3 has 12 residues. The full variable domain, with the rest looked up from reference TRBV29-1 and TRBJ2-5, is SAVISQKPSRDICQRGTSLTIQCQVDSQVTMMFWYRQQPGQSLTLIATANQGSEATYESGFVIDKFPISRPNLTFSTLTVSNMSPEDSSIYLCSVGQRQETQYFGPGTRLLVL.

This chain uses TRBV5-1 with TRBJ1-4; D is perhaps TRBD1 (5 bases). V was pared by 4 bases and J by 3 bases, with 10 bases between. CDR3 size: 14 residues. Germline V gene data show CDR1 as SGHRS and CDR2 as YFSETQ. This CDR3 reads CASSQAGANEKLFF. The CDR3 nucleotides read TGCGCCAGCAGCCAGGCGGGGGCTAATGAAAAACTGTTTTTT.

V is TRBV3-1 (or the pseudogene TRBV3-2) and J is TRBJ2-5; weak D call: TRBD2 (5 bases). Germline V gene data show CDR1 as LGHDT and CDR2 as YNNKEL (reference sequence). This CDR3 region has 14 residues. Trimming removed 4 bases at V and 5 bases at J, with 14 bases between. CDR3 loop: CASSPDRRRETQYF. The CDR3 coding sequence is TGTGCCAGCAGCCCGGACCGGAGGAGGGAGACCCAGTACTTC.

The J gene is TRBJ2-2, the V gene TRBV7-8, with TRBD2 matching 7 bases. CDR3 length equals 17 residues. J was trimmed by 2 bases and V by 1 base; bases with no gene match: 7. The germline V gene has CDR1 SGHVS and CDR2 FQNEAQ. CDR3 nucleotide sequence: TGTGCCAGCAGCTTAGAGGCTAGCGGACCAAACACCGGGGAGCTGTTTTTT. Translation: CASSLEASGPNTGELFF.

The chain employs TRBV7-2 and TRBJ1-1; D possibly corresponds to TRBD1 (6 bases). This CDR3 comprises 14 residues. Germline CDR1 SGHTA, CDR2 FQGNSA. V was cut by 5 bases and J by 1 base, with 11 bases left in between. The CDR3 coding sequence is TGTGCCAGCAGCGTCGGGACACCGAACACTGAAGCTTTCTTT. This gives the protein CASSVGTPNTEAFF.

The rearrangement joins TRBV5-1 to TRBJ1-2; TRBD1 might be the D (5 bases). Trimming removed 3 bases at V and 6 bases at J, with 12 bases between. The CDR3 sequence is 13 residues long. CDR1 and CDR2 (germline): SGHRS, YFSETQ. The CDR3 nucleotides read TGCGCCAGCAGCTCTCAGGGAATCGATGGCTACACCTTC. Translated: CASSSQGIDGYTF.

V is TRBV25-1 and J is TRBJ1-4; D may be TRBD1 (5 bases). CDR3 size: 14 residues. V gave up 2 bases and J gave up 8 bases, with 12 bases separating them. CDR1 and CDR2 from the germline V gene are MGHDK and SYGVNS. CDR3 in DNA: TGTGCCAGCAGTGAAGAAGGGACTTGGGAAAAACTGTTTTTT. Translation gives CASSEEGTWEKLFF. The full variable domain, completed using reference TRBV25-1 and TRBJ1-4, is EADIYQTPRYLVIGTGKKITLECSQTMGHDKMYWYQQDPGMELHLIHYSYGVNSTEKGDLSSESTVSRIRTEHFPLTLESARPSHTSQYLCASSEEGTWEKLFFGSGTQLSVL.

The chain is built from TRBV6-2 or TRBV6-3 and TRBJ2-1; tentatively, D is TRBD2 (6 bases). The germline CDR1 and CDR2 sequences are MNHEY and SVGEGT. Deletions cut 5 bases from V and 5 bases from J, with 19 bases between. CDR3 length: 16 residues. The CDR3: CASSITGLIINNEQFF. CDR3 sequence (DNA): TGTGCCAGCAGTATTACGGGACTTATCATAAACAATGAGCAGTTCTTC.

The rearrangement links TRBV6-5 to TRBJ2-1; tentatively, D is TRBD1 (5 bases). Germline V gene lookup returns CDR1 MNHEY and CDR2 SVGAGI. V gave up 5 bases and J gave up 5 bases, with 16 bases separating them. The CDR3 covers 15 residues. In DNA form, the CDR3 reads TGTGCCAGCAGTCCGCTGCCCCGACAGCACAATGAGCAGTTCTTC. Protein: CASSPLPRQHNEQFF.

The chain employs TRBV28 and TRBJ1-1, with D possibly TRBD1 on 5 matching bases. With 4 bases removed from V and 7 bases from J, the gap between germline ends came to 16 bases. Looked up from germline, CDR1 is MDHEN and CDR2 is SYDVKM. This CDR3 has 14 amino acids. CDR3 sequence reads: CASSWGGLRNEAFF. In DNA, the CDR3 is TGTGCCAGCAGTTGGGGGGGGTTGAGAAATGAAGCTTTCTTT. Drawing the rest from reference TRBV28 and TRBJ1-1, the complete variable domain is DVKVTQSSRYLVKRTGEKVFLECVQDMDHENMFWYRQDPGLGLRLIYFSYDVKMKEKGDIPEGYSVSREKKERFSLILESASTNQTSMYLCASSWGGLRNEAFFGQGTRLTVV.

The DNA of the CDR3 is TGTGCCAGCTCACGGCAGGGAGGGGGCAATCAGCCCCAGCATTTT. It translates to CASSRQGGGNQPQHF. This chain links TRBV18 with TRBJ1-5, with D perhaps matching TRBD1 (5 bases). This CDR3 is 15 amino acids long. The V end was cut by 4 bases, the J end by 2 bases, with 12 bases between. Germline V gene lookup returns CDR1 KGHSH and CDR2 LQKENI. Together with reference TRBV18 and TRBJ1-5, the CDR3 gives the full variable domain: NAGVMQNPRHLVRRRGQEARLRCSPMKGHSHVYWYRQLPEEGLKFMVYLQKENIIDESGMPKERFSAEFPKEGPSILRIQQVVRGDSAAYFCASSRQGGGNQPQHFGDGTRLSIL.

This clone was counted once. The rearrangement links TRBV28 to TRBJ1-2; D gene ambiguous. The germline CDR1 and CDR2 sequences are MDHEN and SYDVKM. There are 13 residues in the CDR3. The V end was cut by 3 bases, the J end by 12 bases, with 17 bases between. CDR3 loop: CASSFGDRWEHTF. The CDR3 nucleotides are TGTGCCAGCAGTTTCGGAGACCGTTGGGAGCACACCTTC.

The chain couples TRBV7-2 to TRBJ2-1; the match to TRBD1 covers 7 bases. The germline gives CDR1 SGHTA, CDR2 FQGNSA. The CDR3 length is 14 residues. The V gene end was trimmed by 3 bases and the J gene end by 10 bases; junction bases not matched to a gene: 9. The CDR3 sequence: CASSFEGASGEQFF. The CDR3 DNA follows: TGTGCCAGCAGCTTTGAGGGGGCCTCAGGCGAGCAGTTCTTC.